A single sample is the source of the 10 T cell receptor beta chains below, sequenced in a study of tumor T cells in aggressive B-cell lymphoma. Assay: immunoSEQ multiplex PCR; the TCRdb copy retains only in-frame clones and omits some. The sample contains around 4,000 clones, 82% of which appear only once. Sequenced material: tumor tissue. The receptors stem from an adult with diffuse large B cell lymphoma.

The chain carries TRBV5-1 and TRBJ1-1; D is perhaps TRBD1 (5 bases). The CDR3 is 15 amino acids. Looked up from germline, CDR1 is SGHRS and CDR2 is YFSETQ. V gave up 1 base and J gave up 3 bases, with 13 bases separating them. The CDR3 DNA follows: TGCGCCAGCAGCTTGTTAGGGGTAAAGGACACTGAAGCTTTCTTT. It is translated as CASSLLGVKDTEAFF.

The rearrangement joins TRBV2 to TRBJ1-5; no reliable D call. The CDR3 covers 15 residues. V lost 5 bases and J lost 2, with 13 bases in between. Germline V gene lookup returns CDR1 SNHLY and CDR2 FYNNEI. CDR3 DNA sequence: TGTGCCAGCAGTTACAGACCCGGGGGCAATCAGCCCCAGCATTTT. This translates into CASSYRPGGNQPQHF.

In DNA form, the CDR3 reads TGTGCCAGCAGTCCAACAGGGCGTACTGAAGCTTTCTTT. It codes for CASSPTGRTEAFF. This sequence joins TRBV7-2 and TRBJ1-1; tentative D call: TRBD1 (6 bases). CDR3 length: 13 residues. CDR1 and CDR2 from the germline V gene are SGHTA and FQGNSA. The ends were cut back, 6 bases at V and 5 bases at J, with 13 bases in the middle.

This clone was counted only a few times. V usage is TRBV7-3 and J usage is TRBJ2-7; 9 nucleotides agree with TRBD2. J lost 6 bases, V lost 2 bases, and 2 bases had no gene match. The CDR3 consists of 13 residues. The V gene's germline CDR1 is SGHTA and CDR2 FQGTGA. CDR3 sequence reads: CASSLGTSTEQYF. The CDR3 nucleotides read TGTGCCAGCAGCTTAGGGACTAGCACCGAGCAGTACTTC.

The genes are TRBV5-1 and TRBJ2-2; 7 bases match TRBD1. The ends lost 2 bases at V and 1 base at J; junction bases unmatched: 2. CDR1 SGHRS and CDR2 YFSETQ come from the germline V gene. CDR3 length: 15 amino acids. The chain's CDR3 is CASSFTGVNTGELFF. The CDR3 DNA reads TGCGCCAGCAGCTTCACAGGGGTGAACACCGGGGAGCTGTTTTTT. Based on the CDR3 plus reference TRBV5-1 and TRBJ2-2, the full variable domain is KAGVTQTPRYLIKTRGQQVTLSCSPISGHRSVSWYQQTPGQGLQFLFEYFSETQRNKGNFPGRFSGRQFSNSRSEMNVSTLELGDSALYLCASSFTGVNTGELFFGEGSRLTVL.

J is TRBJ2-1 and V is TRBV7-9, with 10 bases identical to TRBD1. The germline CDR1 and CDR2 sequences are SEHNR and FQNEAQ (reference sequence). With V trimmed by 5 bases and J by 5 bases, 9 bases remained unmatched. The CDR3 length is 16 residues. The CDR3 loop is CASSRTGTGANNEQFF. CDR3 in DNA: TGTGCCAGCAGCAGGACCGGGACAGGGGCCAACAATGAGCAGTTCTTC.

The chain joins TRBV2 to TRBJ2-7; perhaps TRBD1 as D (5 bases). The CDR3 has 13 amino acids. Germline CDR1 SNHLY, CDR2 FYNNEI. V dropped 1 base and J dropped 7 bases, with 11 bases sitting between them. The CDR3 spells CASSEVGAGEQYF. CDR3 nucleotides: TGTGCCAGCAGTGAAGTTGGGGCAGGGGAGCAGTACTTC.

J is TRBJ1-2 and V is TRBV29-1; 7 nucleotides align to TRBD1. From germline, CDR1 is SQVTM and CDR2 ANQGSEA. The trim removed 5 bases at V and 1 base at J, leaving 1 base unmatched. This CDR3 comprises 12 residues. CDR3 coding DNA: TGCAGCGTTAGACAGGGTAACTATGGCTACACCTTC. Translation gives CSVRQGNYGYTF.

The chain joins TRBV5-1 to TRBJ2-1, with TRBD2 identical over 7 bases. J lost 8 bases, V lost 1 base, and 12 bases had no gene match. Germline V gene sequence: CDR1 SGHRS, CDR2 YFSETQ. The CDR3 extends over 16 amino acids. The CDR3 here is CASSLSRGGSSDEQFF. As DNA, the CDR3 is TGCGCCAGCAGCTTGTCTCGGGGCGGGAGTAGCGATGAGCAGTTCTTC.

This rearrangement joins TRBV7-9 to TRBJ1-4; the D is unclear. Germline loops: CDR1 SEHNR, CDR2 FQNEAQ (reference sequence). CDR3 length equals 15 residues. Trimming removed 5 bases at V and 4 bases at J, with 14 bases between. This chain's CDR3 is CASSPARGGNEKLFF. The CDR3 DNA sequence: TGTGCCAGCAGCCCGGCCCGTGGAGGTAATGAAAAACTGTTTTTT.